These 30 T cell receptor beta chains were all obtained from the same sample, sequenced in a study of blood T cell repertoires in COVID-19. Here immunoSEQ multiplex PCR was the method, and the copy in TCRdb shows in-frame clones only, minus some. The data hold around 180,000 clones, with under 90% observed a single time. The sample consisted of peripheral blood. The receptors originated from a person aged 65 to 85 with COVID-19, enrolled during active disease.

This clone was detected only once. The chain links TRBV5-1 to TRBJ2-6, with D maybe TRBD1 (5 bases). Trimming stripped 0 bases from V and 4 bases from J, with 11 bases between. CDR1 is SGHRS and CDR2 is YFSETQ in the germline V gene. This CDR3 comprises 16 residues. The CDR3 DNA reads TGCGCCAGCAGCTTGGGTGGCAGGGCCGGGGCCAACGTCCTGACTTTC. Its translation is CASSLGGRAGANVLTF.

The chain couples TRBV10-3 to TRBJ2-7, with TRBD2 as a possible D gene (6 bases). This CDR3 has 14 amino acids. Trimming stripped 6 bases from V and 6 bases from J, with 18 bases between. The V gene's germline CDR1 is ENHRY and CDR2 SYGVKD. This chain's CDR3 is CAIRGDGGPAEQYF. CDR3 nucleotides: TGTGCCATCAGGGGGGACGGGGGACCCGCCGAGCAGTACTTC.

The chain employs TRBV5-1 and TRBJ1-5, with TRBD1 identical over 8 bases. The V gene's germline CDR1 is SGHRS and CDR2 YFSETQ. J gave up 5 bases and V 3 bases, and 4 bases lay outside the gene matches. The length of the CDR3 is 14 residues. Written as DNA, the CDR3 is TGCGCCAGCAGCTCAGGACAGGGTGATCAGCCCCAGCATTTT. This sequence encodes CASSSGQGDQPQHF.

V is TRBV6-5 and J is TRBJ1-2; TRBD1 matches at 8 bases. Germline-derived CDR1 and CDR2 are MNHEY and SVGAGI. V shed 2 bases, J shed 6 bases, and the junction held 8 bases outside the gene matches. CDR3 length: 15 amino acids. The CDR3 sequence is CASSYRDRKRNGYTF. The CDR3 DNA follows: TGTGCCAGCAGTTACCGGGACAGGAAGAGGAATGGCTACACCTTC.

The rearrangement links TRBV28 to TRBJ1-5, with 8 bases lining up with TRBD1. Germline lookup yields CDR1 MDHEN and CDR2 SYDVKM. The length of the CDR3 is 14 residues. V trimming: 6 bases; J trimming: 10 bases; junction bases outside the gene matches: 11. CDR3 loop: CASSPGQGQRPQHF. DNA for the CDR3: TGTGCCAGCAGCCCCGGACAGGGTCAAAGACCCCAGCATTTT.

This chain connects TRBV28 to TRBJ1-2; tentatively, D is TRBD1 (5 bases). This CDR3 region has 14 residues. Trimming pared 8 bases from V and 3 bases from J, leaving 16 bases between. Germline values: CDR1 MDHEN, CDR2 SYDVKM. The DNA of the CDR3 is TGTGCCAGCTGTCAAACAGGAAGCGACTATGGCTACACCTTC. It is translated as CASCQTGSDYGYTF.

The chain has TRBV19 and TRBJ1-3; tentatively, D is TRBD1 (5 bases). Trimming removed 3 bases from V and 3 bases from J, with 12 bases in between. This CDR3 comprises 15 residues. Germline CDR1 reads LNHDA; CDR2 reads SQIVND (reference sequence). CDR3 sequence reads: CASSIRTIRGNTIYF. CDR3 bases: TGTGCCAGTAGTATCAGGACAATTCGTGGAAACACCATATATTTT.

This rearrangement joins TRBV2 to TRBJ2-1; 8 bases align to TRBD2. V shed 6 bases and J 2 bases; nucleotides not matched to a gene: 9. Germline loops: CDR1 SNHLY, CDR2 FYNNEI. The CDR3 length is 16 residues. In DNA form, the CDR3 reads TGTGCCAGCAGGGGCCAGGAGCGGGGGACCTACAATGAGCAGTTCTTC. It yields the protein CASRGQERGTYNEQFF.

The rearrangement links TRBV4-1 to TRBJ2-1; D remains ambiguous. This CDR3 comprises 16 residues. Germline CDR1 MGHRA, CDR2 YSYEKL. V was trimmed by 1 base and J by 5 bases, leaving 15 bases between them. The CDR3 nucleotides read TGCGCCAGCAGCCAAGGGGTCGGAACCACTAACAATGAGCAGTTCTTC. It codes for CASSQGVGTTNNEQFF.

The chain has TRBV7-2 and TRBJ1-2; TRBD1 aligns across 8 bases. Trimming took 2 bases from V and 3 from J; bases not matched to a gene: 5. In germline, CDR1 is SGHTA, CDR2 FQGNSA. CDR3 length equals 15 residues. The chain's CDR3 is CASSLLGTGHYGYTF. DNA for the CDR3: TGTGCCAGCAGCTTACTAGGGACAGGTCACTATGGCTACACCTTC. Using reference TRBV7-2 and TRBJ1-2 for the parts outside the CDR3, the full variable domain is GAGVSQSPSNKVTEKGKDVELRCDPISGHTALYWYRQSLGQGLEFLIYFQGNSAPDKSGLPSDRFSAERTGGSVSTLTIQRTQQEDSAVYLCASSLLGTGHYGYTFGSGTRLTVV.

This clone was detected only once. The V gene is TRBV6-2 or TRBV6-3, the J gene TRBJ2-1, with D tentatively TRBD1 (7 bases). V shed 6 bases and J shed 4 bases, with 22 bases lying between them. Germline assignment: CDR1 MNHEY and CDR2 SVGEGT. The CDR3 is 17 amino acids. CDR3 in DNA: TGTGCCAGCAGACCTATCGGGAGACAGGGAGATTACAATGAGCAGTTCTTC. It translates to CASRPIGRQGDYNEQFF.

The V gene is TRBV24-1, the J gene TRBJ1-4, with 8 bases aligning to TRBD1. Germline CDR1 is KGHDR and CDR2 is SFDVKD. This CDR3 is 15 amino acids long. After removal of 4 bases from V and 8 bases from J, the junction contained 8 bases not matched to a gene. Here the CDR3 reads CATSDPQGAQEKLFF. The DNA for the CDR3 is TGTGCCACCAGTGACCCTCAGGGGGCACAGGAAAAACTGTTTTTT.

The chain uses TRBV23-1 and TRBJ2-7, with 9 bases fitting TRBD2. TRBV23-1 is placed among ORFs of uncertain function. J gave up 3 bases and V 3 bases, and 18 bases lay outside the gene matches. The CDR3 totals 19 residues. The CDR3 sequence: CASSQRGGDRDRFGYEQYF. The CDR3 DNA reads TGCGCCAGCAGTCAGCGGGGGGGAGACAGGGATCGTTTTGGCTACGAGCAGTACTTC.

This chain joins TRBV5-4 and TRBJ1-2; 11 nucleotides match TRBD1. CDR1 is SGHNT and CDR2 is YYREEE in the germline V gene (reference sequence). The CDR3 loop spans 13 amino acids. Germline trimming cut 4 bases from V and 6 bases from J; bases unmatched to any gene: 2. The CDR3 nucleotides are TGTGCCAGCAGCCGGGGACAGGGGGATGGCTACACCTTC. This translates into CASSRGQGDGYTF.

Here the CDR3 reads CASSIGQRYSNQPQHF. For the CDR3, the DNA is TGTGCCAGTAGTATCGGGCAGCGGTATAGCAATCAGCCCCAGCATTTT. This chain connects TRBV19 to TRBJ1-5; D call uncertain. This CDR3 contains 16 residues. CDR1 and CDR2 from the germline V gene are LNHDA and SQIVND (reference sequence). Trimming cost V 3 bases and J 0 bases, with 12 bases left between them.

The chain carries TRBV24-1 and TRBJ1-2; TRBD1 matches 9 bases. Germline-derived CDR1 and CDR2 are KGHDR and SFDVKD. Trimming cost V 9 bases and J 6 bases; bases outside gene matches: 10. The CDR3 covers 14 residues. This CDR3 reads CATPLPDRGNGYTF. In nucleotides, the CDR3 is TGTGCCACCCCGCTTCCCGACAGGGGGAATGGCTACACCTTC.

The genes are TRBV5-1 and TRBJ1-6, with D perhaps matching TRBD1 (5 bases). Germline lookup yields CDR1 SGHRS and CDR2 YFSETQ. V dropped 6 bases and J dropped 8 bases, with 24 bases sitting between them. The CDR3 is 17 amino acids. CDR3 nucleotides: TGCGCCAGCACCCCAGGTGCAGGGATGAAATTGGATTCACCCCTCCACTTT. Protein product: CASTPGAGMKLDSPLHF.

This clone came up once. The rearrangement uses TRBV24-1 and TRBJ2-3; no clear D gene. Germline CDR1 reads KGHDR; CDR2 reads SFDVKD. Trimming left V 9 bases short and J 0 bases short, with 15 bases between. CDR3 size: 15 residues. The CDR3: CATQSGGFSTDTQYF. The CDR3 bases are TGTGCCACCCAGAGTGGCGGTTTTAGCACAGATACGCAGTATTTT.

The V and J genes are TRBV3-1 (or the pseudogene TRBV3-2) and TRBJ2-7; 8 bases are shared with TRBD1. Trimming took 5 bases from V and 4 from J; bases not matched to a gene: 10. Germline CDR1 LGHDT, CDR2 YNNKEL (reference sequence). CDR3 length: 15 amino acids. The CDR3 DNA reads TGTGCCAGCAGCAACTCGCCGGGACAGGAATACGAGCAGTACTTC. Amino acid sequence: CASSNSPGQEYEQYF.

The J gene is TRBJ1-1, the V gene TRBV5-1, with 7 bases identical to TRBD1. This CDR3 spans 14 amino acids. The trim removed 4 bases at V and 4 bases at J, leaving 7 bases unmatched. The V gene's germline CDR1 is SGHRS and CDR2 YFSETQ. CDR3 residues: CASSLRDRATEAFF. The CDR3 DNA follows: TGCGCCAGCAGCCTCCGGGACAGAGCCACTGAAGCTTTCTTT. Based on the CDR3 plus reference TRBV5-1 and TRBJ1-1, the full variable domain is KAGVTQTPRYLIKTRGQQVTLSCSPISGHRSVSWYQQTPGQGLQFLFEYFSETQRNKGNFPGRFSGRQFSNSRSEMNVSTLELGDSALYLCASSLRDRATEAFFGQGTRLTVV.

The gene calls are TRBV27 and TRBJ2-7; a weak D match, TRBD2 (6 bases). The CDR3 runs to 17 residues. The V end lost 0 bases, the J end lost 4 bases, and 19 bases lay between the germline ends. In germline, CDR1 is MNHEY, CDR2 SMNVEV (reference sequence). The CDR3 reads CASSLSALPGLGYEQYF. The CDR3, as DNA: TGTGCCAGCAGTTTATCCGCCCTCCCGGGACTGGGATACGAGCAGTACTTC.

The CDR3 is CASSQETGSNTGELFF. The DNA for the CDR3 is TGCGCCAGCAGCCAAGAAACGGGGTCGAACACCGGGGAGCTGTTTTTT. This sequence joins TRBV4-3 and TRBJ2-2, with a tentative D call TRBD2 (5 bases). The CDR3 is 16 amino acids. V gave up 0 bases and J gave up 0 bases, with 8 bases separating them. Germline V lookup: CDR1 LGHNA, CDR2 YSLEER.

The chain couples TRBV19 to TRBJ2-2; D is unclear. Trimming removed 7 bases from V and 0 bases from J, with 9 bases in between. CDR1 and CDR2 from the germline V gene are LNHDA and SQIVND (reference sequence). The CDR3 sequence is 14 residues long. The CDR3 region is CASIPGANTGELFF. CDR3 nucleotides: TGTGCCAGTATCCCCGGAGCGAACACCGGGGAGCTGTTTTTT.

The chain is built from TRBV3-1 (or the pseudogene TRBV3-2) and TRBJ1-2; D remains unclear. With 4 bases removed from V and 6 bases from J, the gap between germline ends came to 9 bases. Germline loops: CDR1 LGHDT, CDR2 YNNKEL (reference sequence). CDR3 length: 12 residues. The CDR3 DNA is TGTGCCAGCAGCCGAACCCAGGATGGCTACACCTTC. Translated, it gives CASSRTQDGYTF.

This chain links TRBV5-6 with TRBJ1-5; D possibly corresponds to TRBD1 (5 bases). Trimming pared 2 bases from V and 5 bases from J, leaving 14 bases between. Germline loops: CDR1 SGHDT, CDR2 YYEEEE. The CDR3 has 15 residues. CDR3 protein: CASSLGVKVHQPQHF. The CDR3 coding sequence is TGTGCCAGCAGCTTAGGGGTTAAGGTCCATCAGCCCCAGCATTTT.

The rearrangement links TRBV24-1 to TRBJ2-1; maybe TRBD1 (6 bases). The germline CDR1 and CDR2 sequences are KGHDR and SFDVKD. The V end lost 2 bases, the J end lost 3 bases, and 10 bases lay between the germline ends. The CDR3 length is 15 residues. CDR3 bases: TGTGCCACCAGTGATTGGGGGCGCAACTACAATGAGCAGTTCTTC. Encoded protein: CATSDWGRNYNEQFF.

Here the CDR3 DNA reads TGTGCCAGCAGCTTATCAGGGGCGAACACTGAAGCTTTCTTT. Its translation is CASSLSGANTEAFF. V gene TRBV7-9 combines with J gene TRBJ1-1, with TRBD1 as a possible D gene (6 bases). CDR3 length equals 14 residues. Trimming took 2 bases from V and 1 from J, leaving 8 bases between them. CDR1 and CDR2 (germline): SEHNR, FQNEAQ (reference sequence).

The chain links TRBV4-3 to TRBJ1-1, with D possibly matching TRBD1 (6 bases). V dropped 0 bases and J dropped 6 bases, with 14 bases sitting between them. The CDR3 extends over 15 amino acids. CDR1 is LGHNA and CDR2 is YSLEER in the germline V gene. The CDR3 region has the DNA TGCGCCAGCAGCCAAGATGGCCACAGGGCTTCTGAAGCTTTCTTT. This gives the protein CASSQDGHRASEAFF.

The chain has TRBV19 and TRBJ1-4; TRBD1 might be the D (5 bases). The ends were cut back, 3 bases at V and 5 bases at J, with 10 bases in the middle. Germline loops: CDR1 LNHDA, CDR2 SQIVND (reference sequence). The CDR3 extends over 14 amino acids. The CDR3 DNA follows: TGTGCCAGTAGTATCGCGGGGACGAATGAAAAACTGTTTTTT. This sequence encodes CASSIAGTNEKLFF.

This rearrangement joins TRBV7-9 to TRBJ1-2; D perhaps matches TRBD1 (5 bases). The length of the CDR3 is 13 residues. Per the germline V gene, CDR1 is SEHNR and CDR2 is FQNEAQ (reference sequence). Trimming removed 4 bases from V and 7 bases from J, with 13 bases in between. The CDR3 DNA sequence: TGTGCCAGCAGCTCTCAGCACGGGGGTGGCTACACCTTC. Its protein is CASSSQHGGGYTF.